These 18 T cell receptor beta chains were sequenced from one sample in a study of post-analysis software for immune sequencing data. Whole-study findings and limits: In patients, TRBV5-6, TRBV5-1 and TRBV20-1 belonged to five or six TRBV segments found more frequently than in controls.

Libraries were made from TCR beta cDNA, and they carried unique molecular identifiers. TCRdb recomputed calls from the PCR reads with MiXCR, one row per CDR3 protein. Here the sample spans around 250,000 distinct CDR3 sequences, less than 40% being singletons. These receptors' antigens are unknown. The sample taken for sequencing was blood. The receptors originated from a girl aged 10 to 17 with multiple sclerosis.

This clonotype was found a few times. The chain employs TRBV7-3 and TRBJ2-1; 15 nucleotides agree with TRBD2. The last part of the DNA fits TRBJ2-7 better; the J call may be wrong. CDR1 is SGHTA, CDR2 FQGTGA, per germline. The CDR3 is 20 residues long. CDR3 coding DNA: TGTGCCAGCAGCTTACGCGGGACTAGCGGGAGGATTATCTCCTACAATGAGCAGTACTTC. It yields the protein CASSLRGTSGRIISYNEQYF.

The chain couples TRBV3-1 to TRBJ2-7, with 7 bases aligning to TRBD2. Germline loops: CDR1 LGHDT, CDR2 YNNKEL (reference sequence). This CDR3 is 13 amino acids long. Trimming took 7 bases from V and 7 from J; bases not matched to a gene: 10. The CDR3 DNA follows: TGTGCCAGCACCCGGGGGGAGTACAATGAGCAGTACTTC. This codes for CASTRGEYNEQYF.

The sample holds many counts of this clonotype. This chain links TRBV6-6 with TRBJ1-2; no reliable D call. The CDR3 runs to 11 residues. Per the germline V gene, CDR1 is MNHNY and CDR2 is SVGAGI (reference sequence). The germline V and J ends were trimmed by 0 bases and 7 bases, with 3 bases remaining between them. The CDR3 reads CASSYSIGYTF. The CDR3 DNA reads TGTGCCAGCAGTTACTCGATTGGCTACACCTTC.

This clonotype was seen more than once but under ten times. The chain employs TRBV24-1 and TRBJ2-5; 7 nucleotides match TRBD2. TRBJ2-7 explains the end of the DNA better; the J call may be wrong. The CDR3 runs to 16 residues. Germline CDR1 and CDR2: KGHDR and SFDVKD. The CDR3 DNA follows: TGTGCCACCAATCAAGAGGAACTAGCGCTAAACTACGAGCAGTACTTC. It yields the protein CATNQEELALNYEQYF.

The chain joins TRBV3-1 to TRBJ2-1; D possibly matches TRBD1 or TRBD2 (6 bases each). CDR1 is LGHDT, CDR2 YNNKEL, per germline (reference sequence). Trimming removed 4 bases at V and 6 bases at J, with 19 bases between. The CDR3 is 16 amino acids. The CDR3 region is CASSPLRGASSNEQFF. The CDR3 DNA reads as TGTGCCAGCAGCCCACTAAGGGGGGCCAGTAGCAATGAGCAGTTCTTC.

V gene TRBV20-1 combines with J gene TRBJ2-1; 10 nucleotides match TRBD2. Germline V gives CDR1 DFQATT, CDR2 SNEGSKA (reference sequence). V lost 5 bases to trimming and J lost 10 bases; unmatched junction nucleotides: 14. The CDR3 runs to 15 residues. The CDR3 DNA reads TGCAGTGCTCGGGCCGGGTCAGCGGGAGGGGACGAGCAGTTCTTC. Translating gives CSARAGSAGGDEQFF.

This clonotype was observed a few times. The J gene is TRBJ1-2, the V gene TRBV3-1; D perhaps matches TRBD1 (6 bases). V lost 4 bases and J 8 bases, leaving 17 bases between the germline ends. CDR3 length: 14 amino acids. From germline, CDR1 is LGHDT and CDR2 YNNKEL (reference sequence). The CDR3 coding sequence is TGTGCCAGCAGCCGGTGGGACAAAAAGGAAGGCTACACCTTC. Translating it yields CASSRWDKKEGYTF.

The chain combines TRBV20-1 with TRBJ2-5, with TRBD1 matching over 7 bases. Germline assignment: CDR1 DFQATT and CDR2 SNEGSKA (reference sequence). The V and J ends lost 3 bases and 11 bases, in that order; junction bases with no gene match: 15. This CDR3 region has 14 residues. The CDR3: CSASMGTANYKQYF. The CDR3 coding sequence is TGCAGTGCTAGTATGGGGACAGCCAACTACAAGCAGTACTTC.

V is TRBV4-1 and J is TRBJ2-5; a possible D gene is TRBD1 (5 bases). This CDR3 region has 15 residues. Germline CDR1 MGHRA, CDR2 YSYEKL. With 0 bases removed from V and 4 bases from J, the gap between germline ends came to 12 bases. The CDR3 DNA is TGCGCCAGCAGCCAAGAGTTTAGTAGGGGAGAGACCCAGTACTTC. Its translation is CASSQEFSRGETQYF.

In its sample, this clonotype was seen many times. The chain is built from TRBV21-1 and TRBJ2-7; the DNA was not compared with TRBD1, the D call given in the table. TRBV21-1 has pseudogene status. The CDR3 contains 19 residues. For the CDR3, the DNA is TGTGCCAGCCCCCAGACGGACAGGGGCCCCTCGTCTACCGGCTACGAGCAGTACTTC. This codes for CASPQTDRGPSSTGYEQYF.

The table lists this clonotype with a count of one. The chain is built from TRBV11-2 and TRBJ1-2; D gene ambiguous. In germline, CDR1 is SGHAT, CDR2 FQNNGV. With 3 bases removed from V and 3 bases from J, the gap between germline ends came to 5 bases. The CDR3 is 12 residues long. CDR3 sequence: CASSFRDYGYTF. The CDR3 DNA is TGTGCCAGCAGCTTTAGGGACTATGGCTACACCTTC.

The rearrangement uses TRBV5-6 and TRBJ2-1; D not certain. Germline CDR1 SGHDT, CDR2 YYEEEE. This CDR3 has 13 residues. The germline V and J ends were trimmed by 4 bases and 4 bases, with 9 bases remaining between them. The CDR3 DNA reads TGTGCCAGCAGCCCCTGGAAGTACAATGAGCAGTTCTTC. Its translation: CASSPWKYNEQFF. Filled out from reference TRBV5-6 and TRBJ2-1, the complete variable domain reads DAGVTQSPTHLIKTRGQQVTLRCSPKSGHDTVSWYQQALGQGPQFIFQYYEEEERQRGNFPDRFSGHQFPNYSSELNVNALLLGDSALYLCASSPWKYNEQFFGPGTRLTVL.

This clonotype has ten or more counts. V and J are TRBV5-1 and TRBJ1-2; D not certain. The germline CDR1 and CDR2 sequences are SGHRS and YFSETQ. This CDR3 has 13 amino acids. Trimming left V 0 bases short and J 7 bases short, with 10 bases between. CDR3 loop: CASSLAGGIGYTF. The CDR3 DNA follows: TGCGCCAGCAGCTTGGCCGGAGGGATTGGCTACACCTTC.

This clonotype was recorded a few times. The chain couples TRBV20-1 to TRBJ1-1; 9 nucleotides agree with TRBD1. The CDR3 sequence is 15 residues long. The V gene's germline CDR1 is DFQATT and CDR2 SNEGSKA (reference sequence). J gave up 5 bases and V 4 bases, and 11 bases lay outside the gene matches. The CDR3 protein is CSATHTTGGGTEAFF. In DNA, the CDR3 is TGCAGTGCTACTCACACTACAGGGGGCGGGACTGAAGCTTTCTTT.

The CDR3 spells CASSPTPGALGSGYTF. In DNA, the CDR3 is TGTGCCAGCAGCCCTACCCCAGGGGCTTTAGGGTCTGGCTACACCTTC. This chain uses TRBV14 with TRBJ1-2; tentatively, D is TRBD1 (6 bases). Per the germline V gene, CDR1 is SGHDN and CDR2 is FVKESK. This CDR3 region has 16 residues. Trimming removed 4 bases from V and 7 bases from J, with 22 bases in between.

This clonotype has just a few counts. CDR3 bases: TGTGCCAGCAGCCAGGGGACAGGGGGTTTGACTAATGAAAAACTGTTTTTT. Its protein product is CASSQGTGGLTNEKLFF. The chain uses TRBV6-1 and TRBJ1-4, with 11 bases that match TRBD1. V dropped 6 bases and J dropped 2; count of bases not matched to a gene: 8. CDR1 and CDR2 (germline): MNHNS, SASEGT. CDR3 length: 17 amino acids.

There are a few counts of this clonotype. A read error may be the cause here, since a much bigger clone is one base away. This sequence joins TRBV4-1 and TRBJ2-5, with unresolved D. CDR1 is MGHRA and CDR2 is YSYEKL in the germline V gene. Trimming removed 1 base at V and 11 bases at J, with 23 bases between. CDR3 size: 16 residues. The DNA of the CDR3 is TGCGCCAGCAGCCAAGCCTTCCCCAGCCAATACAATGAGCAGTACTTC. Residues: CASSQAFPSQYNEQYF.

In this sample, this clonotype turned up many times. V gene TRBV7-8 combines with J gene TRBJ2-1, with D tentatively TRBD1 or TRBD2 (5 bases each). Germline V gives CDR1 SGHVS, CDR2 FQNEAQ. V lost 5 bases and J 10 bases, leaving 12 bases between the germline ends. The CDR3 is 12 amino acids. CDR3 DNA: TGTGCCAGCAGCCGGGACCAGGGCGAGCAGTTCTTC. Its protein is CASSRDQGEQFF.